This T cell receptor (beta chain) was identified during a study of long-term antiretroviral therapy in people with HIV. V trimming: 5 bases; J trimming: 0 bases; junction bases outside the gene matches: 6. CDR3 length: 17 amino acids. Germline V gene data show CDR1 as SGHVS and CDR2 as FNYEAQ. In the United States, treatment was given to all participants with HIV. A v3.0 immunoSEQ assay was performed at survey level. Sequencing was performed with immunoSEQ multiplex PCR; in TCRdb, only in-frame clones are kept and a portion is missing. The sample includes approximately 15,000 clones, roughly 80% of them seen just once.

This sequence joins TRBV7-6 and TRBJ1-4, with 10 nucleotides matching TRBD1. The starting material was unsorted PBMCs, obtained 1.5 years before starting antiretroviral therapy. The clonotype was recovered from a woman aged 45 to 65 with HIV. CDR3 DNA sequence: TGTGCCAGCAGCCAAGACAGGGGGCTAGCAACTAATGAAAAACTGTTTTTT. It specifies CASSQDRGLATNEKLFF.